The rows below give T cell receptor beta chains drawn from one sample of a study of T cells after yellow fever vaccination. TCRdb used MiXCR to reprocess the 5' RACE reads, holding one entry per CDR3 protein. The sample holds roughly 320,000 distinct CDR3 sequences; approximately 11% are singletons and the top ten take approximately 3%. The specimen comprised CD4+ T cells sorted from PBMCs, sampled 45 days after the yellow fever booster vaccination. These receptors all stem from a man between 18 and 35 years old who received the YFV17D yellow fever vaccine. Each CDR3 is given with its conserved first and last residue. A D gene is named only where the DNA matches it firmly. The size of a clone is reported for some rows only, either as once, few or many, or as a class for expanded clones.

v_call: TRBV5-5; d_call: TRBD2; j_call: TRBJ2-1; clone_size: -; cdr3_nt: TGTGCCAGCAGCACCCGACTAGCGGGGGGCTCATCCTACAATGAGCAGTTCTTC; cdr3_aa: CASSTRLAGGSSYNEQFF
v_call: TRBV4-3; d_call: -; j_call: TRBJ1-1; clone_size: few; cdr3_nt: TGCGCCAGCAGCCAAGAATGGGCAGGGAGCACTGAAGCTTTCTTT; cdr3_aa: CASSQEWAGSTEAFF
v_call: TRBV7-2; d_call: TRBD2; j_call: TRBJ2-3; clone_size: many; cdr3_nt: TGTGCCAGCAGCCTAGCGGGGTCAGATACGCAGTATTTT; cdr3_aa: CASSLAGSDTQYF
v_call: TRBV2; d_call: -; j_call: TRBJ1-1; clone_size: -; cdr3_nt: TGTGCCAGCACCCCGAGGACATTTAACACTGAAGCTTTCTTT; cdr3_aa: CASTPRTFNTEAFF
v_call: TRBV6-2/TRBV6-3; d_call: TRBD1; j_call: TRBJ1-5; clone_size: few; cdr3_nt: TGTGCCAGCATGCCAACCGGGACAGGGGCCAATCAGCCCCAGCATTTT; cdr3_aa: CASMPTGTGANQPQHF
v_call: TRBV30; d_call: -; j_call: TRBJ2-1; clone_size: few; cdr3_nt: TGTGCCTGGAGTTCATCTAACAATGAGCAGTTCTTC; cdr3_aa: CAWSSSNNEQFF
v_call: TRBV7-8; d_call: -; j_call: TRBJ1-5; clone_size: -; cdr3_nt: TGTGCCAGCACCGGGTTTGCGTCCGATCAGCCCCAGCATTTT; cdr3_aa: CASTGFASDQPQHF
v_call: TRBV9; d_call: -; j_call: TRBJ1-2; clone_size: few; cdr3_nt: TGTGCCAGCAGCGCACAGGACCATGGCTACACCTTC; cdr3_aa: CASSAQDHGYTF
v_call: TRBV27; d_call: -; j_call: TRBJ1-2; clone_size: -; cdr3_nt: TGTGCCAGCAGACCCCCCCTGAGGGGAAGGTCTTGGCACTATGGCTACACCTTC; cdr3_aa: CASRPPLRGRSWHYGYTF
v_call: TRBV12-3/TRBV12-4; d_call: -; j_call: TRBJ2-7; clone_size: -; cdr3_nt: TGTGCCAGCAGTTTTGCGAATGGGTACGAGCAGTACTTC; cdr3_aa: CASSFANGYEQYF
v_call: TRBV12-3/TRBV12-4; d_call: -; j_call: TRBJ2-3; clone_size: -; cdr3_nt: TGTGCCAGCAGTTTAGCGGTATCTAGCACAGATACGCAGTATTTT; cdr3_aa: CASSLAVSSTDTQYF